The 11 T cell receptor beta chains presented below share a single source sample, sequenced in a study of blood T cell repertoires in COVID-19. This table comes from immunoSEQ multiplex PCR, and its TCRdb copy is limited to in-frame clones, with some not included. The sample holds more than 150,000 clones, roughly 92% seen once. Sequencing was done on a sample of peripheral blood. Receptors were obtained from a man younger than 40 with COVID-19, enrolled during active disease.

The DNA for the CDR3 is TGTGCCAGCAGTTACGACAGAGATACTAACTATGGCTACACCTTC. Translating it yields CASSYDRDTNYGYTF. V usage is TRBV6-5 and J usage is TRBJ1-2, with D perhaps matching TRBD1 (5 bases). Trimming cost V 2 bases and J 0 bases, with 10 bases left between them. The CDR3 extends over 15 amino acids. The germline V gene has CDR1 MNHEY and CDR2 SVGAGI.

The rearrangement links TRBV9 to TRBJ2-1; 7 nucleotides line up with TRBD2. The V segment lost 5 bases and the J segment 5 bases; nucleotides outside the gene matches: 4. This CDR3 is built from 13 residues. CDR1 and CDR2 from the germline V gene are SGDLS and YYNGEE. CDR3 loop: CASSRLADNEQFF. CDR3 DNA sequence: TGTGCCAGCAGTAGGCTAGCGGACAATGAGCAGTTCTTC. Variable domain in full (rest from reference TRBV9 and TRBJ2-1): DSGVTQTPKHLITATGQRVTLRCSPRSGDLSVYWYQQSLDQGLQFLIQYYNGEERAKGNILERFSAQQFPDLHSELNLSSLELGDSALYFCASSRLADNEQFFGPGTRLTVL.

This chain connects TRBV9 to TRBJ1-2; D not certain. The CDR3 covers 16 residues. V gave up 4 bases and J gave up 4 bases, with 20 bases separating them. Germline V CDR1 and CDR2: SGDLS, YYNGEE. The DNA for the CDR3 is TGTGCCAGCAGCCCCCGAGCCCGGAGTGAAGGCTATGGCTACACCTTC. Translating gives CASSPRARSEGYGYTF.

This sequence joins TRBV29-1 and TRBJ2-5; 9 bases are shared with TRBD1. CDR3 length: 16 residues. From germline, CDR1 is SQVTM and CDR2 ANQGSEA. The trim removed 2 bases at V and 4 bases at J, leaving 11 bases unmatched. This chain's CDR3 is CSVEPRDRVPSETQYF. DNA of the CDR3: TGCAGCGTTGAACCCCGGGACAGGGTCCCTTCAGAGACCCAGTACTTC.

CDR3 protein: CASSWGAGADTQYF. CDR3 in DNA: TGTGCCAGCAGCTGGGGAGCGGGCGCAGATACGCAGTATTTT. The chain combines TRBV7-2 with TRBJ2-3; TRBD2 might be the D (6 bases). Trimming shortened V by 4 bases and J by 4 bases, and 12 bases separated the two germline ends. Germline CDR1 SGHTA, CDR2 FQGNSA. There are 14 residues in the CDR3.

Comments on this clone: This sample also contains other DNA sequences that code for the same CDR3. The rearrangement links TRBV11-2 to TRBJ2-1, with TRBD2 matching over 12 bases. With V trimmed by 4 bases and J by 0 bases, 4 bases remained unmatched. The CDR3 is 17 residues long. The germline V gene has CDR1 SGHAT and CDR2 FQNNGV. CDR3 sequence reads: CASSSGLAGSSYNEQFF. Here the CDR3 DNA reads TGTGCCAGCAGCTCTGGACTAGCGGGAAGCTCCTACAATGAGCAGTTCTTC.

The V call is TRBV11-2, the J call TRBJ1-2; D might be TRBD1 (6 bases). CDR1 and CDR2 (germline): SGHAT, FQNNGV. This CDR3 region has 14 residues. V lost 5 bases, J lost 8 bases, and 18 bases lay in between. The CDR3 DNA is TGTGCCAGCAGCCCGACCACAGGGAGAAGAGGCTACACCTTC. As protein: CASSPTTGRRGYTF.

This clone has a single count. This chain links TRBV2 with TRBJ1-5; D gene unclear. Germline CDR1 SNHLY, CDR2 FYNNEI. This CDR3 spans 14 amino acids. V was trimmed by 4 bases and J by 0 bases, leaving 7 bases between them. The CDR3 region has the DNA TGTGCCAGCAGTGGTTCCGGTAGCAATCAGCCCCAGCATTTT. Translated, it gives CASSGSGSNQPQHF.

This rearrangement joins TRBV18 to TRBJ1-4, with 8 bases aligning to TRBD1. Germline CDR1 KGHSH, CDR2 LQKENI. The CDR3 covers 15 residues. Losses at the gene ends were 0 bases for V and 8 bases for J; bases not matched to a gene: 5. The CDR3 DNA follows: TGTGCCAGCTCACCACCGCCGGGACAGGAGGAAAAACTGTTTTTT. Protein sequence: CASSPPPGQEEKLFF.

The rearrangement joins TRBV6-5 to TRBJ2-2, with 7 bases matching TRBD1. Germline CDR1 MNHEY, CDR2 SVGAGI. With V trimmed by 2 bases and J by 4 bases, 4 bases remained unmatched. This CDR3 spans 15 amino acids. The CDR3 nucleotides read TGTGCCAGCAGTTACGAGGCAGGGGGCACCGGGGAGCTGTTTTTT. Amino acids: CASSYEAGGTGELFF.

J is TRBJ2-3 and V is TRBV25-1, with D tentatively TRBD1 (6 bases). The CDR3 runs to 15 residues. Trimming removed 2 bases from V and 2 bases from J, with 11 bases in between. Germline V gene data show CDR1 as MGHDK and CDR2 as SYGVNS. CDR3 bases: TGTGCCAGCAGTGAAAGTAGGACAGTCACAGATACGCAGTATTTT. Its translation is CASSESRTVTDTQYF.